The clone carrying this T cell receptor beta chain was recorded only once. Data came from immunoSEQ multiplex PCR; TCRdb stores just in-frame clones and leaves some out. This sample has about 120,000 clones, with about 91% found just once. The sample belongs to a study of control samples from healthy donors and cancer patients. The sequence was collected from a man in his forties in good health. Specimen: blood.

CDR3 region: CASSYSSSYNEQFF. CDR3 nucleotides: TGTGCCAGCAGTTACTCGAGCTCCTACAATGAGCAGTTCTTC. This chain links TRBV6-6 with TRBJ2-1; D call uncertain. The CDR3 runs to 14 residues. CDR1 MNHNY and CDR2 SVGAGI come from the germline V gene (reference sequence). The V and J ends lost 0 bases and 0 bases respectively, with 3 bases between them.